This T cell receptor (beta chain) stems from a study of post-analysis software for immune sequencing data. Study-wide context: Courses of disease covered relapsing-remitting, secondary progressive and progressive-relapsing multiple sclerosis. Study-level points and caveats: Patients used several TRBV segments, including TRBV5-6, TRBV5-1 and TRBV20-1, more often than controls.

In the case of this clonotype: Antigen specificity is unknown.

Between the trimmed V and J ends, which lost 5 bases and 0 bases, there was a span of 5 bases. This CDR3 spans 12 amino acids. Built from TCR beta cDNA, the libraries had unique molecular identifiers in them. TCRdb itself ran the PCR reads through MiXCR, one entry per CDR3 protein. The repertoire holds 380,000 or so distinct CDR3 sequences, with about a third as singletons. The receptor was isolated from a girl aged 5 to 17 with multiple sclerosis. The sequenced sample consisted of blood. The chain links TRBV12-3 or TRBV12-4 to TRBJ2-7; the D gene is possibly TRBD1 (5 bases). CDR3 sequence reads: CASSGASYEQYF. As DNA, the CDR3 is TGTGCCAGCAGTGGGGCCTCCTACGAGCAGTACTTC.